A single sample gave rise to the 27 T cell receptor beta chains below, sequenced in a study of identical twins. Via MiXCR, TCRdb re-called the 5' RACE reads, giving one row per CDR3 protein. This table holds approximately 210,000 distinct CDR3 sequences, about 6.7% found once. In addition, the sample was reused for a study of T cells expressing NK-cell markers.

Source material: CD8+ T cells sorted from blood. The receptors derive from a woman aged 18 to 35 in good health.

DNA for the CDR3: TGCGCCAGCAGCCAAGGGGCTTTCCTGAGCACAGATACGCAGTATTTT. Protein sequence: CASSQGAFLSTDTQYF. The rearrangement links TRBV4-3 to TRBJ2-3; D unclear. The CDR3 is 16 amino acids. Germline CDR1 reads LGHNA; CDR2 reads YSLEER. V gave up 1 base and J gave up 0 bases, with 11 bases separating them.

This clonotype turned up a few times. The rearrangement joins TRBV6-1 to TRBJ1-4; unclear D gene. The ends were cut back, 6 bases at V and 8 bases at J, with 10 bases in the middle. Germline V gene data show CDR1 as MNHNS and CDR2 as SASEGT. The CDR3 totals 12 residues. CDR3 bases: TGTGCCAGCAGGGGGATTGCGGAAAAACTGTTTTTT. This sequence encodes CASRGIAEKLFF.

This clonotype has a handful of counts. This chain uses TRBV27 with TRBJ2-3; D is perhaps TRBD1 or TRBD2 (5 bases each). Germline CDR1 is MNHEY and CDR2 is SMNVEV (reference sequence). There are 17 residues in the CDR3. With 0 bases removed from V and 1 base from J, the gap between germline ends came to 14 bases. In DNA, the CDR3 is TGTGCCAGCAGTTTATCTTCTGGGGACGTGGGCACAGATACGCAGTATTTT. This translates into CASSLSSGDVGTDTQYF.

CDR3 sequence: CASFDGSSGEQFF. For the CDR3, the DNA is TGCGCCAGCTTTGACGGGAGTAGCGGTGAGCAGTTCTTC. The chain joins TRBV10-2 to TRBJ2-1; D may be TRBD2 (6 bases). Per the germline V gene, CDR1 is WSHSY and CDR2 is SAAADI. V was trimmed by 8 bases and J by 9 bases, leaving 17 bases between them. CDR3 length: 13 residues.

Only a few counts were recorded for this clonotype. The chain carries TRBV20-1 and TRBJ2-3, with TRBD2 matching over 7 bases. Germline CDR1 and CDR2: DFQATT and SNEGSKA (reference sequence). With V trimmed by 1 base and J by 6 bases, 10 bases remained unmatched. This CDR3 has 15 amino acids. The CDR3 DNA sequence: TGCAGTGCTAGAGGTTCTAGCGGTCCTTCCGATACGCAGTATTTT. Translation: CSARGSSGPSDTQYF.

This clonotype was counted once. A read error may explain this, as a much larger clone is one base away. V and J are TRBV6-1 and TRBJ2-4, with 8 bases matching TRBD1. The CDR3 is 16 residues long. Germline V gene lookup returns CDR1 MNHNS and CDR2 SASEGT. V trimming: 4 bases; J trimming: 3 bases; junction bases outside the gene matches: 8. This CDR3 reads CASSGKTGVSKNIQYF. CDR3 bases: TGTGCCAGCAGTGGGAAGACAGGGGTCAGCAAAAACATTCAGTACTTC.

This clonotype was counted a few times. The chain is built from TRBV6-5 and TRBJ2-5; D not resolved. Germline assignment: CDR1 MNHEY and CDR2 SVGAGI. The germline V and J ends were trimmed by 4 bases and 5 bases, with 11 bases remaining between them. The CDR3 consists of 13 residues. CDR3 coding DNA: TGTGCCAGCAGTTTCCGCCCCCGGGAGACCCAGTACTTC. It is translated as CASSFRPRETQYF.

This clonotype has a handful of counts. The CDR3 nucleotides are TGTGCCAGCAGCCCAGGGGTCGAGCAGTACTTC. The encoded protein is CASSPGVEQYF. This chain connects TRBV6-6 to TRBJ2-7; a possible D gene is TRBD1 (6 bases). The V and J ends lost 6 bases and 6 bases respectively, with 9 bases between them. The CDR3 is made up of 11 amino acids. Germline CDR1 MNHNY, CDR2 SVGAGI (reference sequence).

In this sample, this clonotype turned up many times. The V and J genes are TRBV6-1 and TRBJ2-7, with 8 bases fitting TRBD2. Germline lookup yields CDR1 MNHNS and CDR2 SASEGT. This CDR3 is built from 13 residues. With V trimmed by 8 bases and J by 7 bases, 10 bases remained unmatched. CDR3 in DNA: TGTGCCAGCCTGAGAGCGGGAGACGGGGAGCAGTACTTC. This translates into CASLRAGDGEQYF.

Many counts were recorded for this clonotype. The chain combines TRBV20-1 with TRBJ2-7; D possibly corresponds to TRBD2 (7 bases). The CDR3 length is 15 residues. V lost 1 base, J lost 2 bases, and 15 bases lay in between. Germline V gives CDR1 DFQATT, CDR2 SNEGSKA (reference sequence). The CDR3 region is CSARVGGRGTYEQYF. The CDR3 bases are TGCAGTGCTAGAGTTGGAGGGAGGGGGACCTACGAGCAGTACTTC.

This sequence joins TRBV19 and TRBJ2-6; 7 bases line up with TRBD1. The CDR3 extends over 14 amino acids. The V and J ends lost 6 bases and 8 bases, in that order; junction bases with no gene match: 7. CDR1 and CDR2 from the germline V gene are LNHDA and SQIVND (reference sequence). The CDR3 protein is CASSPLTGTNVLTF. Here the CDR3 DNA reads TGTGCCAGTAGCCCTCTGACAGGGACCAACGTCCTGACTTTC. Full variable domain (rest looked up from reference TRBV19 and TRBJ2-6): DGGITQSPKYLFRKEGQNVTLSCEQNLNHDAMYWYRQDPGQGLRLIYYSQIVNDFQKGDIAEGYSVSREKKESFPLTVTSAQKNPTAFYLCASSPLTGTNVLTFGAGSRLTVL.

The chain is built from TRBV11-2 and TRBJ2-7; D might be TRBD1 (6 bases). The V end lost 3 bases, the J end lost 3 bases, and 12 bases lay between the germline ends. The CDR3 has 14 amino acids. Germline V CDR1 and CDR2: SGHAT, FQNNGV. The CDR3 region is CASSLGTRDYEQYF. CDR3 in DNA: TGTGCCAGCAGCTTGGGGACAAGAGACTACGAGCAGTACTTC.

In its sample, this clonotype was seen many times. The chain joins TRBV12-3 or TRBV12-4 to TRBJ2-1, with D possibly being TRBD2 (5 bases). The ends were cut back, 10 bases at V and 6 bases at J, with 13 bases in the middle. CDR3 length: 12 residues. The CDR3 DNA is TGTGCCACCCATGAAGGACTCAATGAGCAGTTCTTC. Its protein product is CATHEGLNEQFF.

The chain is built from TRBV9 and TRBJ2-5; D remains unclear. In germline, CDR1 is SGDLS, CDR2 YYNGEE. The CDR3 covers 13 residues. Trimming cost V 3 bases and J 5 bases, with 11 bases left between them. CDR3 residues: CASSASPSETQYF. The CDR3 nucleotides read TGTGCCAGCAGCGCGTCCCCCAGCGAGACCCAGTACTTC.

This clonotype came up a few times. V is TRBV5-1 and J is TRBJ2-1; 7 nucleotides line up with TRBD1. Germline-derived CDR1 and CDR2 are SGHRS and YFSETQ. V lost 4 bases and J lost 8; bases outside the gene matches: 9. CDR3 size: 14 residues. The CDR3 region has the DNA TGCGCCAGCAGCGGGGGACAGTCTCATGATGAGCAGTTCTTC. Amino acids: CASSGGQSHDEQFF.

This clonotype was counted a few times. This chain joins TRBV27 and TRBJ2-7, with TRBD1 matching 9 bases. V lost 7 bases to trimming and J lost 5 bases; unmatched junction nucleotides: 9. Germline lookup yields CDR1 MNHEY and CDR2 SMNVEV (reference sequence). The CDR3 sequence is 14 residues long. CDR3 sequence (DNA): TGTGCCAGCAACCCCGGGACAGGGTACCACGAGCAGTACTTC. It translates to CASNPGTGYHEQYF.

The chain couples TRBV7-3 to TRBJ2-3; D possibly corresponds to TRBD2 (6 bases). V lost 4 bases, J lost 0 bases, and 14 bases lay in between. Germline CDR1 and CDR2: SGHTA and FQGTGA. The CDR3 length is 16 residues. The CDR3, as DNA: TGTGCCAGCAGCTCCCTACCCGCGGGAAGCACAGATACGCAGTATTTT. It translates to CASSSLPAGSTDTQYF. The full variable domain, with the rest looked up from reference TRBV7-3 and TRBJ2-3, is GAGVSQTPSNKVTEKGKYVELRCDPISGHTALYWYRQSLGQGPEFLIYFQGTGAADDSGLPNDRFFAVRPEGSVSTLKIQRTERGDSAVYLCASSSLPAGSTDTQYFGPGTRLTVL.

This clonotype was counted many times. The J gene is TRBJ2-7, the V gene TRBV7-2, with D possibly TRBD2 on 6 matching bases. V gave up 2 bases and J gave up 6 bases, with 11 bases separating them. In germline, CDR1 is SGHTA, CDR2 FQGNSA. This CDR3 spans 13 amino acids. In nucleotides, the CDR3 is TGTGCCAGCAGCTTAACTAGCTTCCGCGAGCAGTACTTC. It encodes CASSLTSFREQYF.

The CDR3 protein is CASSLGGARGNTIYF. The DNA of the CDR3 is TGTGCCAGCAGCTTAGGGGGGGCGCGTGGAAACACCATATATTTT. The chain uses TRBV7-2 and TRBJ1-3; D possibly corresponds to TRBD1 (6 bases). V was cut by 1 base and J by 3 bases, with 10 bases left in between. CDR3 length equals 15 residues. Germline assignment: CDR1 SGHTA and CDR2 FQGNSA.

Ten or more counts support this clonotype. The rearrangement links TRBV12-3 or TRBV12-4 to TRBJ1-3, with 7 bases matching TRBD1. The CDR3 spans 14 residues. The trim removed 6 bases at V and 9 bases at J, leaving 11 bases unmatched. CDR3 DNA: TGTGCCAGCAGCGTAACAGGGGAAGAGGGCACCATATATTTT. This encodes CASSVTGEEGTIYF.

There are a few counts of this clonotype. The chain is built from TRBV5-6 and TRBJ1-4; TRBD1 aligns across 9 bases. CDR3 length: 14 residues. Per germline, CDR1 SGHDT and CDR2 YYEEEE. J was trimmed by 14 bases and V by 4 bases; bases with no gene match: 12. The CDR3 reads CASSAGQGMRRLFF. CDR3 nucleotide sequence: TGTGCCAGCAGCGCGGGACAGGGCATGAGGAGGCTGTTTTTT.

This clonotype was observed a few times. CDR3 DNA sequence: TGTGCCAGCAGACGACAGGGGTCGGGAACTGAAGCTTTCTTT. Translated, it gives CASRRQGSGTEAFF. The chain has TRBV6-1 and TRBJ1-1, with 8 nucleotides matching TRBD1. The CDR3 length is 14 residues. Germline assignment: CDR1 MNHNS and CDR2 SASEGT. V lost 6 bases and J lost 5; bases outside the gene matches: 8.

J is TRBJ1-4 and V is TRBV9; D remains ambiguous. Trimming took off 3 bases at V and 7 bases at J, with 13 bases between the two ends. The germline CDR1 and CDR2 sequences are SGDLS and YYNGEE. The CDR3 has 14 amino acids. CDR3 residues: CASSETPKGEKLFF. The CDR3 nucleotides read TGTGCCAGCAGCGAAACCCCCAAGGGTGAAAAACTGTTTTTT.

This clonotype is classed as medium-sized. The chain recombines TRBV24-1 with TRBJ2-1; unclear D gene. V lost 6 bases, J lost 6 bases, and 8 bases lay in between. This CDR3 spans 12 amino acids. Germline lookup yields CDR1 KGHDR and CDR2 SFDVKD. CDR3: CATSTSTNEQFF. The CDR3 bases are TGTGCCACCAGTACCTCGACCAATGAGCAGTTCTTC.

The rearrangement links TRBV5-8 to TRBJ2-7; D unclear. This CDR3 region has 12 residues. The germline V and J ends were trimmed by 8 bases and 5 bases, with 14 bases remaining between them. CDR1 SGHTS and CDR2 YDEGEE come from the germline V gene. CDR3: CARGPGSDEQYF. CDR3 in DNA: TGTGCCAGGGGCCCGGGTTCCGACGAGCAGTACTTC.

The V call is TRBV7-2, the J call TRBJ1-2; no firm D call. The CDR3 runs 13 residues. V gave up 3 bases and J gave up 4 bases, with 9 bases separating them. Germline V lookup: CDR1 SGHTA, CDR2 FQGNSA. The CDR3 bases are TGTGCCAGCAGCTTCTTTGTGGGCTATGGCTACACCTTC. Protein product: CASSFFVGYGYTF.

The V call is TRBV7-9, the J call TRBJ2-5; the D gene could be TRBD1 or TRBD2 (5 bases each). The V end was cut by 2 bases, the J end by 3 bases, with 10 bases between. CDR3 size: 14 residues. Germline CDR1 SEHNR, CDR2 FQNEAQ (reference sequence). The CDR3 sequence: CASSLSGTEETQYF. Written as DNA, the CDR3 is TGTGCCAGCAGCTTATCCGGGACGGAAGAGACCCAGTACTTC. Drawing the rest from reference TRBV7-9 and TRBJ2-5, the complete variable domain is DTGVSQNPRHKITKRGQNVTFRCDPISEHNRLYWYRQTLGQGPEFLTYFQNEAQLEKSRLLSDRFSAERPKGSFSTLEIQRTEQGDSAMYLCASSLSGTEETQYFGPGTRLLVL.